The entry that follows covers one T cell receptor beta chain sequence. Amplification used 60 V beta primers and 13 J beta primers. The table came from immunoSEQ multiplex PCR; TCRdb's copy has only in-frame clones and leaves some out. The table records tens of thousands of clones, around 86% of them present only once. Fresh-frozen tumor tissue and more than two years of survival data were available for all. PBMC were collected before vaccination, two weeks after the third vaccination, and at progression. CDR1 is MGHRA and CDR2 is YSYEKL in the germline V gene. With 7 bases removed from V and 8 bases from J, the gap between germline ends came to 21 bases. The CDR3 is 15 residues long. The sample originates from a study of glioma-infiltrating T cells after dendritic cell vaccination.

Specimen: blood, collected before dendritic cell vaccination. The chain combines TRBV4-1 with TRBJ1-3, with TRBD1 as a possible D gene (5 bases). This receptor was taken from a human donor with glioblastoma. For the CDR3, the DNA is TGCGCCAGCACCACAGGCCGAAGGGGCGGTGACACCATATATTTT. Protein product: CASTTGRRGGDTIYF.